This T cell receptor beta chain is from a study of blood T cell repertoires in COVID-19. About the research overall: From the United States, Italy and Spain came samples of acute and convalescent COVID-19.

This CDR3 has 13 residues. Germline CDR1 reads MDHEN; CDR2 reads SYDVKM. With 6 bases clipped from V and 3 bases from J, the junction kept 4 bases outside the gene matches. In the study's own analysis: For nucleated cells, counts were estimated from reference gene primer amplification. The protocol was immunoSEQ multiplex PCR, while the TCRdb copy is restricted to in-frame clones and leaves out a portion. D and trimming were read from the DNA, whereas the V and J calls and clone size are those reported in that table. The profile covers tens of thousands of clones, with roughly 83% appearing a single time and roughly 10% taken by the ten largest.

The origin of this receptor is a man aged 45-65 years with COVID-19, enrolled during active disease. Sequencing used peripheral blood. This chain uses TRBV28 with TRBJ1-2, with TRBD1 identical over 7 bases. For the CDR3, the DNA is TGTGCCAGCAGGCAGGGACAGCACTATGGCTACACCTTC. It translates to CASRQGQHYGYTF.